These T cell receptor beta chains were read from a single sample in a study of blood T cell repertoires in COVID-19. Measured with immunoSEQ multiplex PCR; TCRdb has only the in-frame clones, and not every one. This table has 100,000 to 120,000 clones, approximately 85% appearing once. The sample comprised peripheral blood. Receptor source: a man aged 40-49 years with acute or convalescent COVID-19. CDR3s leave out the opening cysteine and the closing phenylalanine or tryptophan. The order of the fields is V gene, J gene, CDR3 protein.

>TRBV2|TRBJ2-3
ASSGATGPD
>TRBV5-1|TRBJ2-6
ASNPDRGLMPGANVLT
>TRBV2|TRBJ2-7
ASSEGAAKDYEQY
>TRBV5-4|TRBJ1-4
ASSQRRGTEGEKLF
>TRBV7-9|TRBJ1-1
AGETGTGYTEAF
>TRBV6-5|TRBJ2-7
ASSYGGASYEQY
>TRBV4-1|TRBJ1-6
ASSQGGGNSPLH
>TRBV7-2|TRBJ2-1
ASNLQGIGAEQF
>TRBV7-2|TRBJ2-7
ASSADRGDEQY
>TRBV18|TRBJ1-4
ASGPRRQGALTNEKLF
>TRBV4-1|TRBJ1-1
ASSHKQGDTEAF
>TRBV7-9|TRBJ1-2
ASSLGGGTNGYT
>TRBV2|TRBJ2-7
ASSVDRVGNEQY
>TRBV10-1|TRBJ2-3
ASRPGQGADTQY
>TRBV6-6|TRBJ2-7
ASSQTRQEMKP
>TRBV7-2|TRBJ1-1
ASSVGTGNTEAF
>TRBV19|TRBJ2-7
ASSIAGTGDEQY
>TRBV14|TRBJ2-7
ASSPTGAEQY
>TRBV3-1/TRBV3-2|TRBJ2-1
ATAPLSGNEQF
>TRBV6-5|TRBJ1-5
ASSYSTLSQEQH
>TRBV6-2/TRBV6-3|TRBJ2-1
ASSRDLGGDEQF
>TRBV20-1|TRBJ1-2
SASNGMQAYGYT
>TRBV6-2/TRBV6-3|TRBJ2-3
ASSYQSGTDTQY
>TRBV19|TRBJ1-5
ASTHTRGGFGNQPQH
>TRBV5-1|TRBJ2-2
ASSPTSGNTGELF
>TRBV11-2|TRBJ2-6
ASSLGGDSRRAGANVLT
>TRBV6-5|TRBJ1-2
AGNPGGNYGYT
>TRBV6-2/TRBV6-3|TRBJ2-1
ASSYSAGGPNEQF
>TRBV7-2|TRBJ2-7
ASSLDGDRGFKEQY